These 27 T cell receptor beta chains originate from one sample sequenced in a study of monozygotic twins with inflammatory bowel disease. After re-calling the 5' RACE reads, TCRdb lists one entry per CDR3 protein, DNA absent. This sample's table has about 160,000 distinct CDR3 sequences. Sequencing was carried out using blood. These receptors originate from a human donor with ulcerative colitis or Crohn's disease, or a healthy co-twin of an affected twin (not recorded which).

The genes are TRBV5-1 and TRBJ1-6; TCRdb selects TRBD1, and the lack of DNA leaves this call unchecked. The CDR3 sequence is 17 residues long. Germline V gene data show CDR1 as SGHRS and CDR2 as YFSETQ. The CDR3 reads CASSLGGGDSYNSPLHF.

This chain links TRBV6-5 with TRBJ1-3; without DNA, the TCRdb call of TRBD1 cannot be checked. The CDR3 is 13 residues long. Germline CDR1 is MNHEY and CDR2 is SVGAGI. CDR3 region: CASSPGEIYTIYF.

The chain uses TRBV3-1 and TRBJ2-1; the TCRdb D gene call, TRBD1, has no DNA to confirm it. This CDR3 has 14 residues. CDR1 LGHDT and CDR2 YNNKEL come from the germline V gene (reference sequence). CDR3 loop: CASSQAQQDNEQSF.

V is TRBV11-2 and J is TRBJ2-7; TCRdb selects TRBD2, and the lack of DNA leaves this call unchecked. The germline CDR1 and CDR2 sequences are SGHAT and FQNNGV. The CDR3 runs 19 residues. The CDR3 sequence is CASSGRDPSGGAWSYEQYF.

The chain couples TRBV30 to TRBJ2-2. CDR3 length equals 13 residues. Germline V CDR1 and CDR2: GTSNPN, SVGIG (reference sequence). The CDR3 loop reads CAWSVHETGELFF.

V usage is TRBV5-6 and J usage is TRBJ1-6; the TCRdb call, TRBD1, lacks DNA for checking. This CDR3 contains 15 residues. CDR1 and CDR2 (germline): SGHDT, YYEEEE. CDR3 in amino acids: CASSFRDSPKLPLHF.

The rearrangement uses TRBV20-1 and TRBJ2-7; absent DNA, TCRdb's TRBD1 call cannot be checked. Germline values: CDR1 DFQATT, CDR2 SNEGSKA (reference sequence). The CDR3 sequence is 12 residues long. The CDR3 spells CSARGTTYEQYF.

The chain has TRBV18 and TRBJ2-3. The germline gives CDR1 KGHSH, CDR2 LQKENI. The CDR3 spans 16 residues. CDR3 protein: CASSPLVQTNEDTQYF. Filled out from reference TRBV18 and TRBJ2-3, the complete variable domain reads NAGVMQNPRHLVRRRGQEARLRCSPMKGHSHVYWYRQLPEEGLKFMVYLQKENIIDESGMPKERFSAEFPKEGPSILRIQQVVRGDSAAYFCASSPLVQTNEDTQYFGPGTRLTVL.

The CDR3 loop is CASSMSAENLHHSF. The V call is TRBV19, the J call TRBJ2-1. In germline, CDR1 is LNHDA, CDR2 SQIVND (reference sequence). The CDR3 length is 14 residues.

V usage is TRBV20-1 and J usage is TRBJ2-7; the TCRdb D gene call, TRBD2, has no DNA to confirm it. Germline CDR1 and CDR2: DFQATT and SNEGSKA (reference sequence). This CDR3 spans 13 amino acids. This CDR3 is CSARGRMGYEQYF.

V gene TRBV7-9 combines with J gene TRBJ1-1. This CDR3 has 16 residues. Germline-derived CDR1 and CDR2 are SEHNR and FQNEAQ (reference sequence). This CDR3 reads CASSPRSPAVGTEAFF.

This chain uses TRBV5-1 with TRBJ2-1; TCRdb gives TRBD2 as the D gene, but with no DNA this cannot be confirmed. Germline lookup yields CDR1 SGHRS and CDR2 YFSETQ. The CDR3 is 16 residues long. The CDR3: CASSRTSGGANNEQFF.

The chain carries TRBV7-9 and TRBJ1-4; the TRBD1 assignment by TCRdb is unverifiable without DNA. CDR3 size: 17 residues. Germline CDR1 and CDR2: SEHNR and FQNEAQ (reference sequence). The CDR3 is CASSPSFGQAENEKLFF.

The chain links TRBV19 to TRBJ1-2; lacking DNA, the TRBD1 call made by TCRdb goes unchecked. The CDR3 has 16 amino acids. Germline CDR1 is LNHDA and CDR2 is SQIVND (reference sequence). CDR3 loop: CASRTWDRGRAYGYTF.

The chain employs TRBV5-6 and TRBJ2-7; the TCRdb call, TRBD1, lacks DNA for checking. Germline V gene sequence: CDR1 SGHDT, CDR2 YYEEEE. This CDR3 is built from 11 residues. This CDR3 reads CASSPRPGQYF.

The chain carries TRBV5-4 and TRBJ1-2; TCRdb's D call of TRBD1 is untestable without DNA. The CDR3 contains 14 residues. Per germline, CDR1 SGHNT and CDR2 YYREEE (reference sequence). The CDR3 is CASSSPGGIYGYTF.

This chain connects TRBV20-1 to TRBJ2-3. The CDR3 covers 13 residues. From germline, CDR1 is DFQATT and CDR2 SNEGSKA (reference sequence). The CDR3: CSASPPGRDTQYF.

This rearrangement joins TRBV15 to TRBJ2-6. The CDR3 has 15 amino acids. CDR1 is LNHNV and CDR2 is YYDKDF in the germline V gene (reference sequence). CDR3 residues: CATSRDLVTDNVLTF.

The genes are TRBV10-3 and TRBJ2-3; TCRdb outputs TRBD1, but without DNA this stays unchecked. This CDR3 has 17 amino acids. The germline gives CDR1 ENHRY, CDR2 SYGVKD. CDR3 amino acids: CAISEATGTGTTDTQYF.

The V gene is TRBV4-3, the J gene TRBJ2-1; TCRdb names TRBD1, which stays unverified in the absence of DNA. The germline V gene encodes CDR1 LGHNA and CDR2 YSLEER. This CDR3 is built from 16 residues. The CDR3 loop reads CASSQVRDRPYNEQFF.

The chain uses TRBV20-1 and TRBJ2-1; the D call of TRBD2 rests on TCRdb alone, since no DNA is present to check it. The CDR3 consists of 16 residues. The germline V gene encodes CDR1 DFQATT and CDR2 SNEGSKA (reference sequence). CDR3 sequence reads: CSSSSGGASSYNEQFF.

This sequence joins TRBV29-1 and TRBJ2-7; the D call of TRBD1 rests on TCRdb alone, since no DNA is present to check it. This CDR3 comprises 12 residues. Germline V lookup: CDR1 SQVTM, CDR2 ANQGSEA. This CDR3 reads CSAEGQNYEQYF.

V is TRBV20-1 and J is TRBJ1-5; TCRdb's D call of TRBD1 is untestable without DNA. In germline, CDR1 is DFQATT, CDR2 SNEGSKA (reference sequence). The CDR3 loop spans 15 amino acids. The chain's CDR3 is CSAQRQGGHNQPQHF.

The CDR3 loop reads CSARAPHSGDEQYF. This chain connects TRBV20-1 to TRBJ2-7; TCRdb gives TRBD2 as the D gene, but with no DNA this cannot be confirmed. Looked up from germline, CDR1 is DFQATT and CDR2 is SNEGSKA (reference sequence). This CDR3 contains 14 residues.

The V gene is TRBV24-1, the J gene TRBJ2-2; TCRdb calls TRBD1, which cannot be checked without DNA. CDR1 is KGHDR and CDR2 is SFDVKD in the germline V gene. The CDR3 is made up of 18 amino acids. The CDR3 is CATSDLGGRLSNTGELFF.

The chain is built from TRBV4-2 and TRBJ2-7. CDR1 is LGHNA and CDR2 is YNFKEQ in the germline V gene. The CDR3 extends over 14 amino acids. The CDR3 reads CASSQGYSSYEQYF.

V and J are TRBV18 and TRBJ2-3; TCRdb selects TRBD2, and the lack of DNA leaves this call unchecked. Germline V gives CDR1 KGHSH, CDR2 LQKENI. This CDR3 contains 15 residues. The CDR3 sequence is CASSRTVPGTDTQYF.